This is a list of T cell receptor beta chains from one sample in a study of T cells in Graves' hyperthyroidism and ophthalmopathy. TCRdb redid the calling of the multiplex PCR reads with MiXCR, one entry per CDR3 protein. The data contain 300,000 to 400,000 distinct CDR3 sequences, roughly 15% of them singletons. Sequencing used blood. These receptors came from a woman between 25 and 40 years old with Graves' ophthalmopathy. Each CDR3 is given with its conserved first and last residue. A D gene is named only where the DNA matches it firmly. Clone size appears in some rows only: once, few, many, or a class for an expanded clone.

J gene: TRBJ2-7; clone size: many; V gene: TRBV11-3; D gene: .; CDR3 DNA: TGTGCCAGCAGCTTCCTCTCCCAAGGCGGGACCTACGAGCAGTACTTC; CDR3 protein: CASSFLSQGGTYEQYF
J gene: TRBJ2-2; clone size: many; V gene: TRBV28; D gene: TRBD1; CDR3 DNA: TGTGCCAGCAGCTTGACAGGGACCGGGGAGCTGTTTTTT; CDR3 protein: CASSLTGTGELFF
J gene: TRBJ1-5; clone size: many; V gene: TRBV20-1; D gene: .; CDR3 DNA: TGCAGTGCAAGAATTTCGGTGGGGGGCTATCAGCCCCAGCATTTT; CDR3 protein: CSARISVGGYQPQHF
J gene: TRBJ1-2; clone size: many; V gene: TRBV2; D gene: .; CDR3 DNA: TGTGCCAGCTGGGGCAGGGGAGACTATGGCTACACCTTC; CDR3 protein: CASWGRGDYGYTF
J gene: TRBJ1-2; clone size: many; V gene: TRBV28; D gene: TRBD1; CDR3 DNA: TGTGCCAGCACCCCCACCGGACAGGGGGTTTTAGGCTACACCTTC; CDR3 protein: CASTPTGQGVLGYTF
J gene: TRBJ1-3; clone size: many; V gene: TRBV28; D gene: .; CDR3 DNA: TGTGCCAGCAGTCAGAGGGACCCCGCTGGAAACACCATATATTTT; CDR3 protein: CASSQRDPAGNTIYF
J gene: TRBJ1-2; clone size: many; V gene: TRBV14; D gene: .; CDR3 DNA: TGTGCCAGCAGCCGGGACACTCCCTATGGCTACACCTTC; CDR3 protein: CASSRDTPYGYTF
J gene: TRBJ1-5; clone size: many; V gene: TRBV28; D gene: TRBD1; CDR3 DNA: TGTGCCAGCAGTAGGGGACAGGGTTCGAAACAGCCCCAGCATTTT; CDR3 protein: CASSRGQGSKQPQHF
J gene: TRBJ1-1; clone size: .; V gene: TRBV20-1; D gene: .; CDR3 DNA: TGCAGTGCTAGAGATACCGGAGGGGGGCTGAACTCTGAAGGTTTCTTT; CDR3 protein: CSARDTGGGLNSEGFF
J gene: TRBJ2-7; clone size: many; V gene: TRBV29-1; D gene: TRBD2; CDR3 DNA: TGCAGCGTCGAAACCGGGACTAGCGGGACCTACGAGCAGTACTTC; CDR3 protein: CSVETGTSGTYEQYF
J gene: TRBJ1-4; clone size: .; V gene: TRBV24-1; D gene: TRBD1; CDR3 DNA: TGTGCCACAATGGACAGGCTCGGAACTAATGAAAAACTGTTTTTT; CDR3 protein: CATMDRLGTNEKLFF
J gene: TRBJ1-2; clone size: many; V gene: TRBV28; D gene: .; CDR3 DNA: TGTGCCGTTCCGGGACCGCTAAACTATGGCTACACCTTC; CDR3 protein: CAVPGPLNYGYTF
J gene: TRBJ2-7; clone size: many; V gene: TRBV3-1; D gene: TRBD2; CDR3 DNA: TGTGCCAGCAGCCAAGGTCGGGGGGGCTCCCTCTCCTACGAGCAGTACTTC; CDR3 protein: CASSQGRGGSLSYEQYF
J gene: TRBJ1-4; clone size: many; V gene: TRBV15; D gene: TRBD1; CDR3 DNA: TGTGCCACCAGCAGAGAAACCGGGACAGGGGAAAAACTGTTTTTT; CDR3 protein: CATSRETGTGEKLFF
J gene: TRBJ1-2; clone size: .; V gene: TRBV11-2; D gene: TRBD1; CDR3 DNA: TGTGCCAGCGGCTTAGCCAAGACAGGGTCTGGCTACACCTTC; CDR3 protein: CASGLAKTGSGYTF
J gene: TRBJ1-1; clone size: .; V gene: TRBV10-2; D gene: TRBD1; CDR3 DNA: TGCGCCAGCAGTGATACGGGACAGGGGGCCTCTGAAGCTTTCTTT; CDR3 protein: CASSDTGQGASEAFF
J gene: TRBJ2-2; clone size: .; V gene: TRBV6-5; D gene: .; CDR3 DNA: TGTGCCAGCAGTTACTCGTCAGGGTCCGGGGAGCTGTTTTTT; CDR3 protein: CASSYSSGSGELFF
J gene: TRBJ1-2; clone size: many; V gene: TRBV6-1; D gene: .; CDR3 DNA: TGTGCCAGCAGTCGGCCTCAAAACTATGGCTACACCTTC; CDR3 protein: CASSRPQNYGYTF
J gene: TRBJ2-7; clone size: .; V gene: TRBV11-2; D gene: .; CDR3 DNA: TGTGCCAGCAGCTTAAGCCGGCTCTCGGAGGGAGGCACCGAGCAGTACTTC; CDR3 protein: CASSLSRLSEGGTEQYF
J gene: TRBJ1-3; clone size: few; V gene: TRBV5-6; D gene: .; CDR3 DNA: TGTGCCAGCAGCTTGCCCACTGCAGACAGCCGGAGGAACACCATATATTTT; CDR3 protein: CASSLPTADSRRNTIYF
J gene: TRBJ2-1; clone size: many; V gene: TRBV24-1; D gene: TRBD2; CDR3 DNA: TGTGCCACCAGTGATTTTAGGGGCGGGGGGTCCTATGAGCAGTTCTTC; CDR3 protein: CATSDFRGGGSYEQFF
J gene: TRBJ1-5; clone size: many; V gene: TRBV30; D gene: .; CDR3 DNA: TGTGCCTGGTCCCCGTCAGGCAATCAGCCCCAGCATTTT; CDR3 protein: CAWSPSGNQPQHF
J gene: TRBJ1-2; clone size: many; V gene: TRBV2; D gene: .; CDR3 DNA: TGTGCCAGCATGGTAGGGGGATATGGCTACACCTTC; CDR3 protein: CASMVGGYGYTF
J gene: TRBJ2-3; clone size: many; V gene: TRBV12-3/TRBV12-4; D gene: .; CDR3 DNA: TGTGCCAGCAGTCGCCTAGAGATGGGAAATACGCAGTATTTT; CDR3 protein: CASSRLEMGNTQYF
J gene: TRBJ2-1; clone size: few; V gene: TRBV15; D gene: TRBD2; CDR3 DNA: TGTGCCACCAGAAAAACTAGCGGGACGTACAATGAGCAGTTCTTC; CDR3 protein: CATRKTSGTYNEQFF
J gene: TRBJ2-1; clone size: many; V gene: TRBV2; D gene: .; CDR3 DNA: TGTGCCAGCAGTGAATCTTTCGGGCACAATGAGCAGTTCTTC; CDR3 protein: CASSESFGHNEQFF
J gene: TRBJ2-2; clone size: many; V gene: TRBV7-8; D gene: TRBD2; CDR3 DNA: TGTGCCAGCAGGCGGGGGACCTCGAACACCGGGGAGCTGTTTTTT; CDR3 protein: CASRRGTSNTGELFF